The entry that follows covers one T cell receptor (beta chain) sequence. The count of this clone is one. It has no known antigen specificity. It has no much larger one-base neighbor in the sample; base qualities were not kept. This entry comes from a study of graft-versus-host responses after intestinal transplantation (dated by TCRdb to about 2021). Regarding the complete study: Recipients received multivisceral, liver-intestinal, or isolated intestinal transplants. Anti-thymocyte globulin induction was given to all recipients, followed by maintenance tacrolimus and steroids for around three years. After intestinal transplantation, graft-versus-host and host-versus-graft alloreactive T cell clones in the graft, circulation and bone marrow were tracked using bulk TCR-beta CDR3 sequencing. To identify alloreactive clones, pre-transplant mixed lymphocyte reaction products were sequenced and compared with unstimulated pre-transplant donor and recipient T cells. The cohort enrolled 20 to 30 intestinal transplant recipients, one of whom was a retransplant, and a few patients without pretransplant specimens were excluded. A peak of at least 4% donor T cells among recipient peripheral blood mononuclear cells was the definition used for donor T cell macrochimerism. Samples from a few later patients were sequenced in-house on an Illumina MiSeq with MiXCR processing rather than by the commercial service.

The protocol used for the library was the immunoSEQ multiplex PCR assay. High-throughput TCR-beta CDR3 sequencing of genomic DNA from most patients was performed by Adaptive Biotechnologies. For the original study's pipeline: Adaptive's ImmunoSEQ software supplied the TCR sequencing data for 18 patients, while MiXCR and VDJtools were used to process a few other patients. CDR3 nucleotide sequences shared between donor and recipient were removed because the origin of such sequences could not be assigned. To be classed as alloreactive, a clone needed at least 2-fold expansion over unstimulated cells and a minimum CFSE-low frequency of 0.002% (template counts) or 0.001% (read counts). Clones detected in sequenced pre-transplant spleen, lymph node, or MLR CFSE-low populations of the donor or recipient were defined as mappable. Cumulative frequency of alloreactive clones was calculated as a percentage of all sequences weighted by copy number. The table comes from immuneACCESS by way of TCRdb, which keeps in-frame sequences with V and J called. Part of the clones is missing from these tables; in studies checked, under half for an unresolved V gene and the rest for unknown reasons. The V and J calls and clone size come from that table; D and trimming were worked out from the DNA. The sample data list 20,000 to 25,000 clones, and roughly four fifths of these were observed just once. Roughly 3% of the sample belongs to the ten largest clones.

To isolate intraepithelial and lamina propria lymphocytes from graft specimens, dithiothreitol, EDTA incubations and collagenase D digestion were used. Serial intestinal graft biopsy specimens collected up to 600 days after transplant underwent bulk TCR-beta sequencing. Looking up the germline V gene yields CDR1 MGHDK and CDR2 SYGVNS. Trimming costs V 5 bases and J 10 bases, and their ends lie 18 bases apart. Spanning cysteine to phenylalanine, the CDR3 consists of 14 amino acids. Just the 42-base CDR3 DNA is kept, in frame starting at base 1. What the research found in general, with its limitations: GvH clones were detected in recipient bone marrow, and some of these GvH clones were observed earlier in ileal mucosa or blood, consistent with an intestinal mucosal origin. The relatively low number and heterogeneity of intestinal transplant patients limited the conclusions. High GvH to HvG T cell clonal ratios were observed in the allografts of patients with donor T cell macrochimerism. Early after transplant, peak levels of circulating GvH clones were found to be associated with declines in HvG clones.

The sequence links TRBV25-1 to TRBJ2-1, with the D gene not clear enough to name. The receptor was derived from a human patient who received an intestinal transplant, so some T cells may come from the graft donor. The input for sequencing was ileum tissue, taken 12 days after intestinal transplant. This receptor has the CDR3 CASSPATPLGEQFF. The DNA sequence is TGTGCCAGCAGTCCAGCGACCCCCCTCGGCGAGCAGTTCTTC.